The subject of this entry is one TCR beta chain. This record belongs to a study of blood T cell repertoires in COVID-19. Study details: The samples span acute and convalescent COVID-19 from the United States, Italy and Spain. PBMCs, B-cell-depleted T cells, or T cells provided the cDNA or gDNA that made up the material.

Libraries were prepared by immunoSEQ multiplex PCR; TCRdb keeps only in-frame clonotypes and omits some of them. Among roughly 520,000 clones listed, 88% were seen once. The specimen sequenced was PBMCs or T cells enriched from blood (not recorded which). The clonotype was recovered from a woman between 40 and 55 years old who had recovered from COVID-19.

CDR3 nucleotide sequence: TGCAGCGTCAAGGGGGCAAATGAGCAGTTCTTC. Protein product: CSVKGANEQFF. The V and J genes are TRBV29-1 and TRBJ2-1, with 7 bases that match TRBD1. V shed 6 bases, J shed 7 bases, and the junction held 3 bases outside the gene matches. The CDR3 is made up of 11 amino acids. Germline lookup yields CDR1 SQVTM and CDR2 ANQGSEA.